This T cell receptor (beta chain) is drawn from a study of cytomegalovirus exposure and HLA in healthy donors. Overall study: Ancestry clustering placed about four fifths of around 400 genotyped donors in the Caucasian-associated cluster. Study-wide results and limits: Among TCR sequences, most were rare, though some public TCRs appeared in many donors. Cytomegalovirus status was reportedly diagnosed by the classifier with high specificity and sensitivity.

13 Jbeta primers and 60 Vbeta primers were used for the PCR. Using immunoSEQ multiplex PCR, the repertoire was profiled, and TCRdb retains in-frame clones only, with some absent. The sample records 85,000 to 130,000 clones, more than 60% being singletons. Concerning this clone: Its antigen is not known.

Trimming stripped 2 bases from V and 6 bases from J, with 9 bases between. CDR3 length: 13 residues. The germline V gene has CDR1 WNHNN and CDR2 SYGVQD (reference sequence). Material for sequencing was PBMCs. The source is a man aged 40-49 years in good health and CMV-seronegative. This chain joins TRBV10-1 and TRBJ2-3; no firm D call. Here the CDR3 reads CASSENLGDTQYF. In DNA, the CDR3 is TGCGCCAGCAGTGAGAATCTCGGGGATACGCAGTATTTT.